The 5 T cell receptor beta chains below come from one sample, sequenced in a study of vaccination and CD4 T cells after COVID-19. Oncomine TCR Beta short-read sequencing was applied to DNA from cultured CD4+ T cells. Via MiXCR, TCRdb re-called the PCR reads, giving one row per CDR3 protein. The table includes fewer than 7,500 distinct CDR3 sequences, roughly 18% detected once. Sample treatment: roughly 11-day PBMC culture with coronavirus spike peptide pools or control peptides (ViraFEST assay). No antigen is known for these receptors. The sequenced sample consisted of CD4+ T cells from blood, cultured in vitro. These receptors all come from a human donor who had recovered from COVID-19.

The chain has TRBV11-2 and TRBJ2-1; the match to TRBD2 covers 8 bases. The CDR3 extends over 13 amino acids. The ends lost 3 bases at V and 7 bases at J; junction bases unmatched: 2. Germline assignment: CDR1 SGHAT and CDR2 FQNNGV. CDR3 sequence reads: CASSFSGVNEQFF. The CDR3 nucleotides are TGTGCCAGCAGCTTTAGCGGGGTTAATGAGCAGTTCTTC. Using reference TRBV11-2 and TRBJ2-1 for the parts outside the CDR3, the full variable domain is EAGVAQSPRYKIIEKRQSVAFWCNPISGHATLYWYQQILGQGPKLLIQFQNNGVVDDSQLPKDRFSAERLKGVDSTLKIQPAKLEDSAVYLCASSFSGVNEQFFGPGTRLTVL.

This chain connects TRBV2 to TRBJ2-2, with no clear D. Per the germline V gene, CDR1 is SNHLY and CDR2 is FYNNEI. The CDR3 has 14 residues. Trimming removed 8 bases at V and 0 bases at J, with 10 bases between. CDR3 in DNA: TGTGCCAGCCGAGCACTCGCGAACACCGGGGAGCTGTTTTTT. It specifies CASRALANTGELFF.

Only a few counts were recorded for this clonotype. V gene TRBV6-1 combines with J gene TRBJ1-1; D is unclear. The CDR3 runs to 14 residues. Germline lookup yields CDR1 MNHNS and CDR2 SASEGT. The V end was cut by 4 bases, the J end by 13 bases, with 22 bases between. The CDR3 loop is CASSVRNEGRDGFF. As DNA, the CDR3 is TGTGCCAGCAGTGTCAGAAACGAAGGGAGGGATGGTTTCTTT.

This clonotype turned up a few times. The chain links TRBV27 to TRBJ2-1; the D gene is possibly TRBD1 (6 bases). V lost 3 bases to trimming and J lost 5 bases, with 20 bases between them. Germline V gene lookup returns CDR1 MNHEY and CDR2 SMNVEV (reference sequence). The CDR3 consists of 17 residues. The CDR3 protein is CASSFSEPTGKNNEQFF. DNA of the CDR3: TGTGCCAGCAGTTTTTCGGAACCTACAGGGAAAAACAATGAGCAGTTCTTC.

In this sample, this clonotype is medium-sized. The J gene is TRBJ1-5, the V gene TRBV7-9; possible D gene TRBD1, 5 bases. The CDR3 has 16 residues. The V gene's germline CDR1 is SEHNR and CDR2 FQNEAQ (reference sequence). V gave up 3 bases and J gave up 1 base, with 13 bases separating them. Here the CDR3 DNA reads TGTGCCAGCAGCTTCCCATGCAGGGCCAGCAATCAGCCCCAGCATTTT. Protein: CASSFPCRASNQPQHF. Looking up the rest from reference TRBV7-9 and TRBJ1-5 gives the full variable domain: DTGVSQNPRHKITKRGQNVTFRCDPISEHNRLYWYRQTLGQGPEFLTYFQNEAQLEKSRLLSDRFSAERPKGSFSTLEIQRTEQGDSAMYLCASSFPCRASNQPQHFGDGTRLSIL.